The sample holds many counts of the clone carrying this T cell receptor (beta chain). TCRdb called the reads again in MiXCR, with one record for every CDR3 protein. The table lists around 310,000 distinct CDR3 sequences, roughly 15% of them singletons. This record belongs to a study of T cell repertoires in cytomegalovirus infection. The germline gives CDR1 MNHNS, CDR2 SASEGT. This CDR3 contains 14 residues. Trimming cost V 7 bases and J 4 bases; bases outside gene matches: 1. The TCR comes from a human donor in good health (CMV status not recorded). Some clones in this sample may be carry-over from other donors' samples. The V and J genes are TRBV6-1 and TRBJ2-1; the match to TRBD2 covers 13 bases. Material for sequencing was PBMCs. The CDR3 bases are TGTGCCAGCAAGGGACTAGCGGGGTACAATGAGCAGTTCTTC. Its protein is CASKGLAGYNEQFF.